This T cell receptor beta chain was found in a study of type 1 regulatory T cells. Study summary: T-allo10 is an in vitro-generated, Tr1-enriched CD4 T cell product specific for alloantigen.

The table lists this clonotype with a few counts. Its antigen remains unknown. TCRdb used MiXCR to reprocess the reads, holding one entry per CDR3 protein. The sample lists 24,000 or so distinct CDR3 sequences; around 43% were seen once. The V end lost 2 bases, the J end lost 0 bases, and 10 bases lay between the germline ends. Germline V gene lookup returns CDR1 SGHTA and CDR2 FQGNSA. The CDR3 is 15 residues long. Sequencing input: cultured T cells, either the whole culture or a sorted T cell fraction (not recorded which). The chain couples TRBV7-2 to TRBJ1-2, with TRBD1 as a possible D gene (5 bases). The TCR comes from a human donor in good health. The CDR3 spells CASSLPGLANYGYTF. As DNA, the CDR3 is TGTGCCAGCAGCTTACCAGGGCTAGCTAACTATGGCTACACCTTC.